The T cell receptor beta chain under discussion was sequenced for a study of blood T cell repertoires in COVID-19. Study-wide background: The study drew acute and convalescent COVID-19 samples from the United States, Italy and Spain. PBMCs, B-cell-depleted T cells, or T cells were the source of the cDNA or gDNA that made up the material.

This clone showed up just once. Authors' data handling: From reference gene primer amplification, estimates of nucleated cell counts were derived. Using immunoSEQ multiplex PCR, the repertoire was profiled, and TCRdb retains in-frame clones only, with some absent. V and J calls and clone size follow that table, whereas D and trimming were derived from the DNA. The table shows approximately 70,000 clones, with more than 85% occurring only once. The receptor comes from an older woman with active COVID-19. The sequencing input was peripheral blood.

In DNA form, the CDR3 reads TGTGCCAGCAGCTTCCTGGGGGGAGGTCGATACAATGAGCAGTTCTTC. Translating it yields CASSFLGGGRYNEQFF. This chain uses TRBV7-9 with TRBJ2-1; TRBD2 might be the D (6 bases). CDR3 length equals 16 residues. V shed 3 bases and J shed 4 bases, with 16 bases lying between them. The germline gives CDR1 SEHNR, CDR2 FQNEAQ (reference sequence).